This T cell receptor beta chain was sequenced during a study of cytomegalovirus exposure and HLA in healthy donors. The study, taken as a whole, reports: In a later analysis, a missense DCLRE1C variant was linked to TCR beta V- and J-gene trimming. CMV serostatus was the only immune exposure information that was available. A list of around 160 TCR beta chains associated with cytomegalovirus was given.

Turning to this clone: The antigen is not known. Mismatch with germline at one junction end may stem from a read error.

CDR3 size: 15 residues. In germline, CDR1 is SGHVS, CDR2 FQNEAQ. A multiplex PCR was run with 60 Vbeta primers and 13 Jbeta primers. Method: immunoSEQ multiplex PCR; TCRdb's copy keeps in-frame clones and lacks some. The table shows under 200,000 clones, with more than 65% occurring only once. V usage is TRBV7-8 and J usage is TRBJ1-6; D call uncertain. The TCR originated in a woman in her twenties or thirties in good health and CMV-seropositive. The material sequenced was PBMCs. CDR3 DNA sequence: TGTGCCAGCAGCCTAGCCAGGCGAGGGTTGTCACCCCTCCACTTT. Translation: CASSLARRGLSPLHF.